These 7 T cell receptor beta chains were all obtained from the same sample, sequenced in a study of T cells in localized non-small cell lung cancer. Here immunoSEQ multiplex PCR was the method, and the copy in TCRdb shows in-frame clones only, minus some. There are 30,000 to 40,000 clones in the sample; roughly 80% occur only once, and around 35% lies in the top ten. Sample: peripheral blood, taken before any cancer treatment. These receptors came from a male donor at least 60 years old with stage II squamous cell lung carcinoma.

A few counts support this clone. The chain links TRBV2 to TRBJ1-1; D call uncertain. The V and J ends lost 1 base and 8 bases respectively, with 11 bases between them. The CDR3 contains 13 residues. CDR1 is SNHLY and CDR2 is FYNNEI in the germline V gene. The CDR3 DNA is TGTGCCAGCAGTGAAGGGGTACTTTCCGAAGCTTTCTTT. Its translation: CASSEGVLSEAFF.

The chain links TRBV6-1 to TRBJ2-3; 14 bases match TRBD2. The V gene end was trimmed by 10 bases and the J gene end by 3 bases; junction bases not matched to a gene: 6. CDR1 and CDR2 (germline): MNHNS, SASEGT. The CDR3 is made up of 15 amino acids. The CDR3 coding sequence is TGTGCCACAGGGACTAGCGGGAGAAGAACAGATACGCAGTATTTT. Encoded protein: CATGTSGRRTDTQYF.

The chain links TRBV5-8 to TRBJ2-5, with 10 bases lining up with TRBD2. Germline loops: CDR1 SGHTS, CDR2 YDEGEE. The CDR3 has 16 residues. After removal of 0 bases from V and 0 bases from J, the junction contained 2 bases not matched to a gene. The CDR3 DNA follows: TGTGCCAGCAGCTTGGGTCTAGCGGGGGACCAAGAGACCCAGTACTTC. This encodes CASSLGLAGDQETQYF.

This chain uses TRBV5-1 with TRBJ2-5; 13 bases fit TRBD2. This CDR3 contains 17 residues. Germline CDR1 is SGHRS and CDR2 is YFSETQ. Trimming at V came to 4 bases and at J to 5 bases, leaving 11 bases not matched to a gene. CDR3 residues: CASSPGLAGAPRETQYF. The DNA of the CDR3 is TGCGCCAGCAGCCCCGGACTAGCGGGAGCCCCGCGGGAGACCCAGTACTTC.

The chain combines TRBV30 with TRBJ2-5, with 10 bases matching TRBD2. CDR3 length: 16 amino acids. Germline trimming cut 1 base from V and 7 bases from J; bases unmatched to any gene: 12. From germline, CDR1 is GTSNPN and CDR2 SVGIG (reference sequence). Written as DNA, the CDR3 is TGTGCCTGGAGTGCTGGGGCTAGCGGGGGCCGAGGGACCCAGTACTTC. Translating it yields CAWSAGASGGRGTQYF.

The V call is TRBV23-1, the J call TRBJ1-1, with a possible D match to TRBD1 (5 bases). TRBV23-1 is an ORF, and what it does is uncertain. The CDR3 covers 18 residues. V lost 4 bases and J 1 base, leaving 22 bases between the germline ends. CDR3 DNA sequence: TGCGCCAGCAGTCCCAATAGTATAGGAGGGGCCCCGAACACTGAAGCTTTCTTT. Amino acids: CASSPNSIGGAPNTEAFF.

This chain links TRBV5-1 with TRBJ2-6, with D perhaps being TRBD1 or TRBD2 (6 bases each). CDR3 length equals 16 residues. Germline V lookup: CDR1 SGHRS, CDR2 YFSETQ. V lost 5 bases and J lost 0, with 12 bases in between. This CDR3 reads CASSPEGGSGANVLTF. The CDR3 nucleotides are TGCGCCAGCAGTCCCGAGGGGGGCTCTGGGGCCAACGTCCTGACTTTC.